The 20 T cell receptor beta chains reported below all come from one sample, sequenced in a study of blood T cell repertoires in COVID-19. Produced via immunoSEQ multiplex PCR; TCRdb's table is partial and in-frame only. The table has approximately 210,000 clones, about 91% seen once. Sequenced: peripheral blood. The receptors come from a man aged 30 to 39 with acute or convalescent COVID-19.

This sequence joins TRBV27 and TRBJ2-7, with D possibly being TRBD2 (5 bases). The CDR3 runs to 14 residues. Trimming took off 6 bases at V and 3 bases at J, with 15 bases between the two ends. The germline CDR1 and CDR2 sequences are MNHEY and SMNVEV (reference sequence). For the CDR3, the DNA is TGTGCCAGCAGCTTAATAGCGACTCACTACGAGCAGTACTTC. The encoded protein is CASSLIATHYEQYF.

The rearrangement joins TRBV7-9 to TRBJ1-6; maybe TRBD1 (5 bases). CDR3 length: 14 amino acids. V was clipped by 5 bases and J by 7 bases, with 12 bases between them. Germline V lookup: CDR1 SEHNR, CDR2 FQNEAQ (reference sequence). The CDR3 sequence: CASSRDSANSPLHF. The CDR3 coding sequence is TGTGCCAGCAGCCGGGACTCTGCCAATTCACCCCTCCACTTT.

CDR3 residues: CASSRAVIGSPLHF. The CDR3 region has the DNA TGTGCCAGCAGCCGGGCCGTAATAGGTTCACCCCTCCACTTT. This chain joins TRBV14 and TRBJ1-6; D call uncertain. Germline V gives CDR1 SGHDN, CDR2 FVKESK. The CDR3 length is 14 residues. V shed 4 bases and J shed 9 bases, with 13 bases lying between them.

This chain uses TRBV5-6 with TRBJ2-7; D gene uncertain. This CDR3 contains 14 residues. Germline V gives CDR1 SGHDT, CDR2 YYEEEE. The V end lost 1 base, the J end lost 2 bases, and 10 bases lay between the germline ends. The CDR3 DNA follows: TGTGCCAGCAGCTTGTCCCGTACAACCTACGAGCAGTACTTC. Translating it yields CASSLSRTTYEQYF.

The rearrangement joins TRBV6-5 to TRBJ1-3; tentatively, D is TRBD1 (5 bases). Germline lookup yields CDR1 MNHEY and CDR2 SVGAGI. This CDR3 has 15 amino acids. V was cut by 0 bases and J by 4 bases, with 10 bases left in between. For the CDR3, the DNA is TGTGCCAGCAGTTACTCCTCCAGGGCCGGAAACACCATATATTTT. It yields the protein CASSYSSRAGNTIYF.

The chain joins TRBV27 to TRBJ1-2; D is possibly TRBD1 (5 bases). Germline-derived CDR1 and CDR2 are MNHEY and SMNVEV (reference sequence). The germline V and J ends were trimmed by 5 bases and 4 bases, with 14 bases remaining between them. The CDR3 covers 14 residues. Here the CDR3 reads CASSNGEGLYGYTF. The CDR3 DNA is TGTGCCAGCAGTAATGGGGAGGGGCTCTATGGCTACACCTTC.

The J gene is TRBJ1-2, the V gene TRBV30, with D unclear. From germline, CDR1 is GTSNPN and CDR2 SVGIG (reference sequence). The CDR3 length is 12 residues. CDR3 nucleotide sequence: TGTATGGCGGAATTCGATAACTATGGCTACACCTTC. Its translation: CMAEFDNYGYTF.

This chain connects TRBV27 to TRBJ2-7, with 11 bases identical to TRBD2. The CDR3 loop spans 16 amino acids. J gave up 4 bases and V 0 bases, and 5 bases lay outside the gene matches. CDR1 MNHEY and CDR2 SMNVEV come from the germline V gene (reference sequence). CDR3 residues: CASSLSGASGRYEQYF. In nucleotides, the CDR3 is TGTGCCAGCAGTTTATCAGGGGCTAGCGGGAGGTACGAGCAGTACTTC.

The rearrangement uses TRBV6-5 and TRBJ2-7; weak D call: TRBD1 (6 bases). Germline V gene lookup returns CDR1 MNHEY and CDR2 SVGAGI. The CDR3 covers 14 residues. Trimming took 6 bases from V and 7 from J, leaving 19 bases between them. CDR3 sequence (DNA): TGTGCCAGCAGACTACTCGAGGGGGTGGGGGAGCAGTACTTC. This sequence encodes CASRLLEGVGEQYF.

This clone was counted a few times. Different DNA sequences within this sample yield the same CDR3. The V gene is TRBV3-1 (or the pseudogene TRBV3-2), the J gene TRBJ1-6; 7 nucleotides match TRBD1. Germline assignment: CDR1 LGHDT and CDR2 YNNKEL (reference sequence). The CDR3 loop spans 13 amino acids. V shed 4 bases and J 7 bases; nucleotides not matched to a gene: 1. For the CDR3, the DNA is TGTGCCAGCAGCCCAGGGGGAAATTCACCCCTCCACTTT. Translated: CASSPGGNSPLHF.

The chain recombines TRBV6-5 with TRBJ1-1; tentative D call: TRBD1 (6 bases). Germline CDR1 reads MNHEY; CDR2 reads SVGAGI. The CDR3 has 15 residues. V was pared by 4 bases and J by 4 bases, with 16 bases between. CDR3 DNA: TGTGCCAGCAGTTCCCGGGGGGGCGCGACCACTGAAGCTTTCTTT. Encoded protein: CASSSRGGATTEAFF.

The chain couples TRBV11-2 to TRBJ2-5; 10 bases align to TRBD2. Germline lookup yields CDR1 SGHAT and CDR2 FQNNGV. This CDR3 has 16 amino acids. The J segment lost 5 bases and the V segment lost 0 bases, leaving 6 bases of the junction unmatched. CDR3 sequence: CASSLERLAGVETQYF. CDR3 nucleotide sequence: TGTGCCAGCAGCTTAGAGAGGCTAGCGGGGGTGGAGACCCAGTACTTC.

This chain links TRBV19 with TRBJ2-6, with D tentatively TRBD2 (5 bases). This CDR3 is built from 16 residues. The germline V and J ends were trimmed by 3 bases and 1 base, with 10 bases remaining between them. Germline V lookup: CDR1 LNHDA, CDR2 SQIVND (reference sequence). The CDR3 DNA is TGTGCCAGTAGTATTGCTGCGGGTTCTGGGGCCAACGTCCTGACTTTC. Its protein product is CASSIAAGSGANVLTF. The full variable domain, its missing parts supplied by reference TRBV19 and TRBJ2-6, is DGGITQSPKYLFRKEGQNVTLSCEQNLNHDAMYWYRQDPGQGLRLIYYSQIVNDFQKGDIAEGYSVSREKKESFPLTVTSAQKNPTAFYLCASSIAAGSGANVLTFGAGSRLTVL.

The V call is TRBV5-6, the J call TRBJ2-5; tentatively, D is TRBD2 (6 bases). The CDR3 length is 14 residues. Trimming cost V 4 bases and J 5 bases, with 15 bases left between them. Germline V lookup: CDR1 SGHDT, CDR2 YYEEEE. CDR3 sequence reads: CASSPPLGGETQYF. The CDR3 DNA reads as TGTGCCAGCAGCCCACCGCTTGGGGGGGAGACCCAGTACTTC.

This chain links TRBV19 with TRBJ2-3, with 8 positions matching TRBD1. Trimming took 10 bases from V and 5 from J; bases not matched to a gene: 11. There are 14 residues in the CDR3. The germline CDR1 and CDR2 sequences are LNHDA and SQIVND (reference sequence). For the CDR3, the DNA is TGTGCCATTGGGCTACCAGGGGGCCGAGATACGCAGTATTTT. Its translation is CAIGLPGGRDTQYF.

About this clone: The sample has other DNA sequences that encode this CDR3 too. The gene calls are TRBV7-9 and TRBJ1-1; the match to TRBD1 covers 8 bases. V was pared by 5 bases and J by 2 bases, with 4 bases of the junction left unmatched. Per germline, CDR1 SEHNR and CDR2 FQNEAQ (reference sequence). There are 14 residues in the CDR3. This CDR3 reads CASSPGQGNTEAFF. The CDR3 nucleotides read TGTGCCAGCAGCCCAGGACAGGGTAACACTGAAGCTTTCTTT.

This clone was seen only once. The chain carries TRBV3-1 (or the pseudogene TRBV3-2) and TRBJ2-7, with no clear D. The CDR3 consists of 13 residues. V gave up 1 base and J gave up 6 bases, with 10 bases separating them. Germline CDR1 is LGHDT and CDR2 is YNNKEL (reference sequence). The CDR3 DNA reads TGTGCCAGCAGCCAAGTATACCACGGCGAGCAGTACTTC. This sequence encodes CASSQVYHGEQYF.

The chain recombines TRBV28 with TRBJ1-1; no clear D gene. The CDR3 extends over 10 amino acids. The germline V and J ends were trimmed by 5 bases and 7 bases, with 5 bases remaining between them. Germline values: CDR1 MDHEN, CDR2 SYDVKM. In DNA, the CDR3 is TGTGCCAGCAGTACAGTTGAAGCTTTCTTT. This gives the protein CASSTVEAFF.

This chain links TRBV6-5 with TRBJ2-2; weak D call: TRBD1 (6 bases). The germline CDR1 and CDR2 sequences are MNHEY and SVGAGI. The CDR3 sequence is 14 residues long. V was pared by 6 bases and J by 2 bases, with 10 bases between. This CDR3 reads CASRTQGNTGELFF. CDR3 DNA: TGTGCCAGCAGAACACAGGGTAACACCGGGGAGCTGTTTTTT.

CDR3 amino acids: CASSSSGRGHEQFF. The CDR3 bases are TGTGCCAGTAGTTCTAGCGGGAGGGGCCATGAGCAGTTCTTC. The gene calls are TRBV19 and TRBJ2-1, with 12 nucleotides matching TRBD2. The CDR3 covers 14 residues. The V segment lost 5 bases and the J segment 8 bases; nucleotides outside the gene matches: 4. CDR1 is LNHDA and CDR2 is SQIVND in the germline V gene (reference sequence). Full variable domain (rest looked up from reference TRBV19 and TRBJ2-1): DGGITQSPKYLFRKEGQNVTLSCEQNLNHDAMYWYRQDPGQGLRLIYYSQIVNDFQKGDIAEGYSVSREKKESFPLTVTSAQKNPTAFYLCASSSSGRGHEQFFGPGTRLTVL.